This T cell receptor beta chain was sequenced in a study of technical replicates of blood from a few donors (dated by TCRdb to about 2017). Library generation was performed with the immunoSEQ multiplex PCR assay. TCRdb mirrors the immuneACCESS table, restricted to in-frame sequences. Some clones are absent from its copies; in checked studies, under half trace to an unresolved V gene, and the reason for the others is unknown. The sample table contains about 61,000 clones; only one count was recorded for 95% to 98% of them. The top ten constitute 0.15% to 0.25% of the sample. The V and J ends are trimmed by 3 bases and 2 bases, leaving 13 bases between them. Looking up the germline V gene (reference sequence) yields CDR1 GTSNPN and CDR2 SVGIG. Counted from cysteine to phenylalanine, this CDR3 has 14 amino acids. This entry keeps only the CDR3 DNA: 42 bases, framed from base 1. Of note for this clone: This clone's antigen is unknown. No much larger clone is present one base from it, and per-base qualities are unavailable.

This clonotype was sampled from a human donor in good health. The chain employs TRBV30 and TRBJ1-1; the D segment could be TRBD1, given 5 matching bases. The sequenced material came from T cells isolated from PBMCs. The CDR3 sequence is CAWRRMGPNTEAFF. The sequenced DNA is TGTGCCTGGAGACGGATGGGGCCTAACACTGAAGCTTTCTTT.